This T cell receptor (beta chain) derives from a study of T cell responses to AZD1222 COVID-19 vaccine. Study background: Samples with a second dose at about 4 or about 12 weeks were pooled together. Study-wide results and caveats: At baseline, seropositivity was found in only six or seven AZD1222 recipients. Researchers took repertoire samples only after the peak T cell response had come.

On this clone: The antigen is not known.

The protocol was immunoSEQ multiplex PCR, while the TCRdb copy is restricted to in-frame clones and leaves out a portion. This sample has under 150,000 clones, with 70% to 90% found just once. The source of this sequence is an adult in good health. Sequencing used peripheral blood, obtained on day 0 of AZD1222 vaccination.

The CDR3 is CAWSNSAGYTF. The CDR3 nucleotides are TGTGCCTGGAGTAACTCAGCAGGCTACACCTTC. The chain is built from TRBV30 and TRBJ1-2, with D unclear. The germline CDR1 and CDR2 sequences are GTSNPN and SVGIG (reference sequence). With 2 bases removed from V and 8 bases from J, the gap between germline ends came to 9 bases. The CDR3 runs 11 residues.